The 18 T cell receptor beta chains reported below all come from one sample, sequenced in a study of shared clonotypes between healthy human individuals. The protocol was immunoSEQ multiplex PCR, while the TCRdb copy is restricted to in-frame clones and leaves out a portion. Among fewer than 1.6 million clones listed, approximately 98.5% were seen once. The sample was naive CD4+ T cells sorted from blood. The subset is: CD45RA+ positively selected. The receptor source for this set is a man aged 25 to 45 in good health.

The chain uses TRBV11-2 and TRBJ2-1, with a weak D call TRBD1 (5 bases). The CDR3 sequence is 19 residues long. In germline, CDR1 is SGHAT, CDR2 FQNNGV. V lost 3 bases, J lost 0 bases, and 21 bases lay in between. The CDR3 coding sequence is TGTGCCAGCAGCTTTTACTTTCAAGGGGTCCGATTCTCCTACAATGAGCAGTTCTTC. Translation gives CASSFYFQGVRFSYNEQFF.

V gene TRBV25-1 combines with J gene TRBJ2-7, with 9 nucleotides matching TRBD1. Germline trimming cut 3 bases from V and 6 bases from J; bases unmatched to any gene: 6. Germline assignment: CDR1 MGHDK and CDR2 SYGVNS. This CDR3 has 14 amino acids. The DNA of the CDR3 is TGTGCCAGCAGTGATACCGGGACAGGGTTCGAGCAGTACTTC. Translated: CASSDTGTGFEQYF.

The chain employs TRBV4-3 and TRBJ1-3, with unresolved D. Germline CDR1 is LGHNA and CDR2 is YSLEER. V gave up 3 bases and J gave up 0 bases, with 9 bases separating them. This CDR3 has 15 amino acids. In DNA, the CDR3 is TGCGCCAGCAGCCATTATCCCAACTCTGGAAACACCATATATTTT. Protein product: CASSHYPNSGNTIYF.

CDR3 in DNA: TGCAGTGGTCGGACAGGGAGGGACGGCAATGAGCAGTTCTTC. This codes for CSGRTGRDGNEQFF. This chain connects TRBV29-1 to TRBJ2-1, with D possibly matching TRBD1 (8 bases). This CDR3 has 14 residues. Germline assignment: CDR1 SQVTM and CDR2 ANQGSEA.

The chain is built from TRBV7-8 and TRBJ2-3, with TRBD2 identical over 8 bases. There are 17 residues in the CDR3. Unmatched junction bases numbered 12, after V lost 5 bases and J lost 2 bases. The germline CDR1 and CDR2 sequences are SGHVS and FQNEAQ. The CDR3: CASSPSHGRAYTDTQYF. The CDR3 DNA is TGTGCCAGCAGCCCCAGTCACGGGAGGGCGTACACAGATACGCAGTATTTT. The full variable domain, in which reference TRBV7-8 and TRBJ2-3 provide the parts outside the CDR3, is GAGVSQSPRYKVAKRGQDVALRCDPISGHVSLFWYQQALGQGPEFLTYFQNEAQLDKSGLPSDRFFAERPEGSVSTLKIQRTQQEDSAVYLCASSPSHGRAYTDTQYFGPGTRLTVL.

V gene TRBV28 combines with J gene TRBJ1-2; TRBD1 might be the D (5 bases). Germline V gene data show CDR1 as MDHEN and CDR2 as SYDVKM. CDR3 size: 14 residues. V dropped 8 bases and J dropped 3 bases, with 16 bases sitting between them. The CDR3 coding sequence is TGTGCCAGCCGGGAGCAGGGTGGGTACTATGGCTACACCTTC. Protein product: CASREQGGYYGYTF.

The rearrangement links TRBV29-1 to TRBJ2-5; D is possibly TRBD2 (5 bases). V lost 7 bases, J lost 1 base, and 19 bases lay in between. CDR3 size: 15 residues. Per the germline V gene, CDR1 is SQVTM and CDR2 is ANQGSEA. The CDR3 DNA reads TGCAGCGCGGGCGAGGGTGGCCGGCCCCAAGAGACCCAGTACTTC. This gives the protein CSAGEGGRPQETQYF.

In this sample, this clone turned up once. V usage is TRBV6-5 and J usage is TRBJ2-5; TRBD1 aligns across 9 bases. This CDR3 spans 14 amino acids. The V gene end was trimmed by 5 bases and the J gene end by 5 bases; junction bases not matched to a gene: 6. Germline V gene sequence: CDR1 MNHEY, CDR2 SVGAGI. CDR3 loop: CASSRDRARETQYF. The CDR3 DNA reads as TGTGCCAGCAGTCGGGACAGGGCACGGGAGACCCAGTACTTC.

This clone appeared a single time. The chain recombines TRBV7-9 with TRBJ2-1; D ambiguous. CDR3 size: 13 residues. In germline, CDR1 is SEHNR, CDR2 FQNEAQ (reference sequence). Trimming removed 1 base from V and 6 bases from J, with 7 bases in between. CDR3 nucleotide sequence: TGTGCCAGCAGCTTAGTAGTAACCAATGAGCAGTTCTTC. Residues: CASSLVVTNEQFF. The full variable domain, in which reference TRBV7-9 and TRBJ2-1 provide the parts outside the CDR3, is DTGVSQNPRHKITKRGQNVTFRCDPISEHNRLYWYRQTLGQGPEFLTYFQNEAQLEKSRLLSDRFSAERPKGSFSTLEIQRTEQGDSAMYLCASSLVVTNEQFFGPGTRLTVL.

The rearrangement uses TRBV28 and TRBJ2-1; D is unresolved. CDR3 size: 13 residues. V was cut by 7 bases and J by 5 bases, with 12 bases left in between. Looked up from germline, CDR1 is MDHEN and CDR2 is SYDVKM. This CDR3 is CASTEESHNEQFF. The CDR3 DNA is TGTGCCAGCACTGAGGAATCGCACAATGAGCAGTTCTTC.

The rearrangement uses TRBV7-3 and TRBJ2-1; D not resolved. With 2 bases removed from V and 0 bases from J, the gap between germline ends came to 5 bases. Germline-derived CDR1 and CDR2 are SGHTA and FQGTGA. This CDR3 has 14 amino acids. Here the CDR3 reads CASSLRTSYNEQFF. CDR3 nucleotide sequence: TGTGCCAGCAGCTTACGGACCTCCTACAATGAGCAGTTCTTC. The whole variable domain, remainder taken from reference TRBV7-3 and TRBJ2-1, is GAGVSQTPSNKVTEKGKYVELRCDPISGHTALYWYRQSLGQGPEFLIYFQGTGAADDSGLPNDRFFAVRPEGSVSTLKIQRTERGDSAVYLCASSLRTSYNEQFFGPGTRLTVL.

CDR3 region: CASSPTSALTGEQYF. Written as DNA, the CDR3 is TGTGCCAGCAGCCCTACTAGCGCCCTTACGGGGGAGCAGTACTTC. The genes are TRBV7-2 and TRBJ2-7; 7 bases align to TRBD2. Germline CDR1 and CDR2: SGHTA and FQGNSA. V shed 5 bases, J shed 7 bases, and the junction held 14 bases outside the gene matches. The CDR3 sequence is 15 residues long.

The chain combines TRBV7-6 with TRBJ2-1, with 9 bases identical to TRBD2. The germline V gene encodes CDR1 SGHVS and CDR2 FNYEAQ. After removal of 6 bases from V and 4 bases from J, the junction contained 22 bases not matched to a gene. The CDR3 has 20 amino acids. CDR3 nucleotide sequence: TGTGCCAGCAGTCCCTCCCCGTTCCTTCGGCGGGAGGGCCAGTACAATGAGCAGTTCTTC. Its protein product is CASSPSPFLRREGQYNEQFF.

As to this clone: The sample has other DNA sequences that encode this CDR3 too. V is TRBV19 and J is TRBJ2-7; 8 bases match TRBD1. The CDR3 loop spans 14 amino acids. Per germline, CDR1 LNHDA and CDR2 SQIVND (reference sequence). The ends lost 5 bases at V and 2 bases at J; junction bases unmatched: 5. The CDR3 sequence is CASSLAGGAYEQYF. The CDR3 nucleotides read TGTGCCAGTAGTTTGGCAGGGGGCGCCTACGAGCAGTACTTC.

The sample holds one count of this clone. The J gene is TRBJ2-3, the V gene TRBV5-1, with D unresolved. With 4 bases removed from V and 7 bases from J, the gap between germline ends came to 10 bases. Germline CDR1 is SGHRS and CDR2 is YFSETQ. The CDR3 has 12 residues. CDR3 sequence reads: CASSRVGNTQYF. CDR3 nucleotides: TGCGCCAGCAGCCGTGTTGGAAATACGCAGTATTTT.

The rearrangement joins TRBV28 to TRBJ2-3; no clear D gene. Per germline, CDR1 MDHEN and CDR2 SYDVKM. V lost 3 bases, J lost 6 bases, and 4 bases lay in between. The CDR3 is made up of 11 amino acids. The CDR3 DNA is TGTGCCAGCAGTTTCCACGATACGCAGTATTTT. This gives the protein CASSFHDTQYF.

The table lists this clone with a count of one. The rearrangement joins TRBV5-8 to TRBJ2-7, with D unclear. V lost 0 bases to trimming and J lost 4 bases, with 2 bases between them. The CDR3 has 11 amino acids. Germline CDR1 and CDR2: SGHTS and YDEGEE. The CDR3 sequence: CASSLAYEQYF. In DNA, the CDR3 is TGTGCCAGCAGCTTGGCGTACGAGCAGTACTTC.

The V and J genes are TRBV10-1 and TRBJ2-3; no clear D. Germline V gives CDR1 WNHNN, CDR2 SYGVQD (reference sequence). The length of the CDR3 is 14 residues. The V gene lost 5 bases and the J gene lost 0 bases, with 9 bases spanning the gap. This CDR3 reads CASSSISSTDTQYF. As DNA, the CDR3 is TGCGCCAGCAGTTCCATCTCTAGCACAGATACGCAGTATTTT.